This T cell receptor (beta chain) comes out of a study of T cell responses to AZD1222 COVID-19 vaccine. Some clones are missing from TCRdb's copy, which holds only in-frame ones; the method was immunoSEQ multiplex PCR. Of around 99,000 clones in the sample, about nine tenths are singletons; the top ten hold less than 8.5%. As regards this clone: Its target is not known.

General study findings and limits: Only six individuals given AZD1222 were seropositive at baseline. After two AZD1222 doses, spike-specific TCR breadth and depth rose versus day 0.

V lost 6 bases to trimming and J lost 8 bases, with 16 bases between them. The CDR3 consists of 13 residues. Germline CDR1 MNHEY, CDR2 SVGAGI. The specimen comprised peripheral blood, sampled on day 0 of AZD1222 vaccination. This chain joins TRBV6-5 and TRBJ1-2; TRBD1 is a possible D gene (5 bases). This sequence originates from an adult in good health. The CDR3 DNA reads as TGTGCCAGCAGCCCCGGGACTATGGGAGGCTACACCTTC. Protein product: CASSPGTMGGYTF.